The present T cell receptor (beta chain) was sequenced within a study of graft-versus-host responses after intestinal transplantation (dated by TCRdb to about 2021). The study in broad terms: Multivisceral, liver-intestinal, or isolated intestinal transplants were received by the recipients. Rather than going through the commercial service, samples from three later patients were sequenced in-house on an Illumina MiSeq and processed with MiXCR. Anti-thymocyte globulin induction was given to all recipients, followed by maintenance tacrolimus and steroids for about 3 years. Donor T cell macrochimerism was defined as a peak of at least 4% donor T cells among recipient peripheral blood mononuclear cells. To identify alloreactive clones, pre-transplant mixed lymphocyte reaction products were sequenced and then compared with unstimulated pre-transplant donor and recipient T cells. After intestinal transplantation, graft-versus-host and host-versus-graft alloreactive T cell clones in the graft, circulation and bone marrow were tracked using bulk TCR-beta CDR3 sequencing. Of the roughly 23 intestinal transplant recipients enrolled in the cohort, one of whom was a retransplant, 3 patients without pretransplant specimens were excluded. General conclusions and limits of the study: GvH clones were detected in recipient bone marrow, and some appeared earlier in ileal mucosa or blood, consistent with an intestinal mucosal origin. Patients with donor T cell macrochimerism had high GvH to HvG T cell clonal ratios in their allografts. Early after transplant, peak levels of circulating GvH clones were associated with declines in HvG clones. The conclusions were limited by the relatively low number and heterogeneity of the intestinal transplant patients.

The junction shows trimming of 6 bases on V and 1 base on J, and the gene matches do not reach 4 bases of it. The CDR3 numbers 14 residues from cysteine through phenylalanine. Of all the DNA, just the CDR3 is kept, 42 bases in frame from base 1. Looking up the germline V gene yields CDR1 MNHEY and CDR2 SVGAGI. To note about this clone: The antigen it binds to is not known. No qualities accompany the bases; no much larger clone lies one base away.

Intraepithelial and lamina propria lymphocytes were isolated from graft specimens using dithiothreitol, EDTA incubations and collagenase D digestion. Serial intestinal graft biopsy specimens collected up to 600 days after transplant underwent bulk TCR-beta sequencing. Preparation of the library involved the immunoSEQ multiplex PCR assay. High-throughput TCR-beta CDR3 sequencing of genomic DNA from most patients was performed by Adaptive Biotechnologies. The study's own analysis went as follows. Adaptive's ImmunoSEQ software was the source of the TCR sequencing data for 18 patients, while a few other patients were processed with MiXCR and VDJtools. Because the origin of CDR3 nucleotide sequences shared between donor and recipient could not be assigned, those sequences were removed. To count as alloreactive, a clone needed at least 2-fold expansion over unstimulated cells and a minimum CFSE-low frequency of 0.002% (template counts) or 0.001% (read counts). Clones were considered mappable if detected in sequenced pre-transplant spleen, lymph node, or MLR CFSE-low populations of the donor or recipient. Cumulative frequency of alloreactive clones was calculated as a percentage of all sequences weighted by copy number. The clones in this table, taken by TCRdb from immuneACCESS, are in-frame only. Not every clone is retained; where verified, under half of the shortfall comes from an unresolved V gene, and the cause of the rest is unknown. For V, J and clone size, that table is used; D and trimming come from the DNA. The sample table records tens of thousands of clones; roughly nine tenths of these occur just once. Jointly, the top ten make up over 1.5% of the sample.

The receptor's source is a human patient who received an intestinal transplant, so some T cells may come from the graft donor. The sample was ileum tissue, taken 350 to 400 days after transplant. The chain is made from TRBV6-5 and TRBJ2-5; TRBD2 fits 8 bases in the junction. Here the CDR3 is given as CASSSGLAQETQYF. The nucleotide sequence is TGTGCCAGCAGCTCCGGACTAGCCCAAGAGACCCAGTACTTC.